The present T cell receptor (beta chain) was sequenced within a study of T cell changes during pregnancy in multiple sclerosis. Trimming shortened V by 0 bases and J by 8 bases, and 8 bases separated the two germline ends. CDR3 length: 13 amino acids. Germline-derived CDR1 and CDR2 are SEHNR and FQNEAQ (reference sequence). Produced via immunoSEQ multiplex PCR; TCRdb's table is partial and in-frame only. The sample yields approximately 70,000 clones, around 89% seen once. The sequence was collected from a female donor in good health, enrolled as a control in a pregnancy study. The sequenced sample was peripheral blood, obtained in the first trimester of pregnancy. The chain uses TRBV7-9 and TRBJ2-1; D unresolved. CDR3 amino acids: CASSLALSYEQFF. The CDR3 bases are TGTGCCAGCAGCTTAGCGCTCAGTTATGAGCAGTTCTTC.